This T cell receptor (beta chain) comes out of a study of chemoradiotherapy in HPV16-positive cancers. This CDR3 spans 13 amino acids. V shed 6 bases and J shed 5 bases, with 8 bases lying between them. Per the germline V gene, CDR1 is SNHLY and CDR2 is FYNNEI. The assay was immunoSEQ multiplex PCR, and TCRdb's table has in-frame clones only and misses some. This table holds 8,400 or so clones, around three quarters found once. Sampling was conducted from a patient who underwent chemoradiotherapy. The sequence derives from a human donor with HPV-associated anogenital cancer. The J gene is TRBJ1-6, the V gene TRBV2; D is possibly TRBD1 (5 bases). In DNA form, the CDR3 reads TGTGCCAGCAGCCGGGGGGATAATTCACCCCTCCACTTT. Translated, it gives CASSRGDNSPLHF. The full variable domain, with the rest looked up from reference TRBV2 and TRBJ1-6, is EPEVTQTPSHQVTQMGQEVILRCVPISNHLYFYWYRQILGQKVEFLVSFYNNEISEKSEIFDDQFSVERPDGSNFTLKIRSTKLEDSAMYFCASSRGDNSPLHFGNGTRLTVT.